The clone carrying this TCR beta chain has just a few counts. The data were taken from a study of T-cell reconstitution after alpha-beta-depleted transplantation in children. Germline CDR1 KGHDR, CDR2 SFDVKD. The CDR3 runs to 15 residues. Trimming removed 3 bases at V and 3 bases at J, with 11 bases between. Molecular barcoding with unique molecular identifiers was used for the TCRbeta library. TCRdb used MiXCR to reprocess the PCR reads, holding one entry per CDR3 protein. The table shows over 550,000 distinct CDR3 sequences, with 10% occurring only once. The specimen comprised PBMCs from the stem cell graft donor, sampled from the stem cell graft. The genes are TRBV24-1 and TRBJ1-5; D unclear. This receptor was taken from a human donor who donated a stem cell graft to a child with acute myeloid leukemia. This CDR3 reads CATSDGAGNNQPQHF. CDR3 nucleotide sequence: TGTGCCACCAGTGATGGCGCGGGGAACAATCAGCCCCAGCATTTT.